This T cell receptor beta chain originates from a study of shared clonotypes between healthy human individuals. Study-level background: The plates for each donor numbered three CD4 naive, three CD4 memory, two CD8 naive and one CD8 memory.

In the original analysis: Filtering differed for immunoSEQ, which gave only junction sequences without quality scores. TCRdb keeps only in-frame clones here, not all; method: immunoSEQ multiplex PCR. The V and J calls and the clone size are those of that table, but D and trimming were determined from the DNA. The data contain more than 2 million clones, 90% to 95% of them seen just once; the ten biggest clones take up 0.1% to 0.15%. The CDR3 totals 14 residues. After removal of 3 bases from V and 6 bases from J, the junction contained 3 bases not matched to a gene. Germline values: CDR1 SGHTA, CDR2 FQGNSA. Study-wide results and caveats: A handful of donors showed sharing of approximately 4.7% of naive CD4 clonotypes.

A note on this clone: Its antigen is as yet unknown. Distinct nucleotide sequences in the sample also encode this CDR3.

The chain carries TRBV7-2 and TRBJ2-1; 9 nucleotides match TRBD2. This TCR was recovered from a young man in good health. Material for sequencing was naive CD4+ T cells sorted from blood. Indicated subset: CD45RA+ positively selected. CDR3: CASSLGLAVNEQFF. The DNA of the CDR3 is TGTGCCAGCAGCTTGGGACTAGCCGTCAATGAGCAGTTCTTC.